This T cell receptor beta chain was recorded in a study of blood T cell repertoires in COVID-19. Study background: COVID-19 samples, acute and convalescent, were from the United States, Italy and Spain.

Method: immunoSEQ multiplex PCR; TCRdb's copy keeps in-frame clones and lacks some. The table records 250,000 or so clones, around 93% of them present only once. This CDR3 has 13 residues. V lost 6 bases and J lost 7, with 13 bases in between. From germline, CDR1 is SGHTA and CDR2 FQGNSA. The age range of participants was about 18 to 89 years, with residence in about two dozen US areas. Membership in each cohort depended on participant-reported clinical history. V gene TRBV7-2 combines with J gene TRBJ2-1, with a tentative D call TRBD2 (5 bases). The specimen was PBMCs or T cells enriched from blood (not recorded which). The TCR comes from a man aged 35 to 55 who had been exposed to COVID-19. CDR3 sequence (DNA): TGTGCCAGCAGTCTAGCCTCTTCTAATGAGCAGTTCTTC. Its protein product is CASSLASSNEQFF.